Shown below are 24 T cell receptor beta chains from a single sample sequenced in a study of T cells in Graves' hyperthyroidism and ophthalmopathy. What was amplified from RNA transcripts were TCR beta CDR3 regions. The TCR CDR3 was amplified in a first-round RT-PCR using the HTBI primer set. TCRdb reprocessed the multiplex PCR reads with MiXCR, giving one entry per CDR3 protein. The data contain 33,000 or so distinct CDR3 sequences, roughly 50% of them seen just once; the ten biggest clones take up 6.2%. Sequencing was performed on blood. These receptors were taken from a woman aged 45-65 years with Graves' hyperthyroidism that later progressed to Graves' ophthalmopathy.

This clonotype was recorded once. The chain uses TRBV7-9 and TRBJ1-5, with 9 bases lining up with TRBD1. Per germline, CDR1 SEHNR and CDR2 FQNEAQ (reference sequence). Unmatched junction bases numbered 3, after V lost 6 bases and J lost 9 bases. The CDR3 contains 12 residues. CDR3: CASSTGGGPQHF. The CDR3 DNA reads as TGTGCCAGCAGTACAGGGGGCGGGCCCCAGCATTTT.

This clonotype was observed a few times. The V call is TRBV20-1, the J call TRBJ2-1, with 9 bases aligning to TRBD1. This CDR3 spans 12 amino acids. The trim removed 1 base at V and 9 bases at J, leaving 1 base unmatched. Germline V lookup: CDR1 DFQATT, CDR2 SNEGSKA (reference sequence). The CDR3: CSARGQGVEQFF. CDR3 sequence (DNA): TGCAGTGCTAGAGGACAGGGGGTTGAGCAGTTCTTC.

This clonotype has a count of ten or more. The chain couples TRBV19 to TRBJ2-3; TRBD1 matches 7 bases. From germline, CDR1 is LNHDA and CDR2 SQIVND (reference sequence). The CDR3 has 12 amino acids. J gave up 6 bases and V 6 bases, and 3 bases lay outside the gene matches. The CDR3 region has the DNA TGTGCCAGTAGCCCCAGGGGGGATACGCAGTATTTT. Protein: CASSPRGDTQYF.

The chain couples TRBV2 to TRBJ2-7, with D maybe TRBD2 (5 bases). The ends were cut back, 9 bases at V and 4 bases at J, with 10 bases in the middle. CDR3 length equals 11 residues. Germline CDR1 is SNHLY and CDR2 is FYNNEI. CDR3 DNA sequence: TGTGCCAGTGGCCGGAGGTACGAGCAGTACTTC. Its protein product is CASGRRYEQYF.

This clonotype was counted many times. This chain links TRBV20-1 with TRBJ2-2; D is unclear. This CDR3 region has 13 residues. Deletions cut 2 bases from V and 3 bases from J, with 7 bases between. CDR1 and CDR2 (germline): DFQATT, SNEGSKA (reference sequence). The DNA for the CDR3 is TGCAGTGCTAGATTCGAGTACACCGGGGAGCTGTTTTTT. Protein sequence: CSARFEYTGELFF.

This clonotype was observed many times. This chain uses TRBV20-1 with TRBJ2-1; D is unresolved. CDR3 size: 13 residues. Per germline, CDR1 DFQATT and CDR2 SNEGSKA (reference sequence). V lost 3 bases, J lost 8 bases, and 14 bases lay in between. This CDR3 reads CSASFASGYEQFF. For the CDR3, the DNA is TGCAGTGCTAGCTTTGCTAGTGGCTATGAGCAGTTCTTC.

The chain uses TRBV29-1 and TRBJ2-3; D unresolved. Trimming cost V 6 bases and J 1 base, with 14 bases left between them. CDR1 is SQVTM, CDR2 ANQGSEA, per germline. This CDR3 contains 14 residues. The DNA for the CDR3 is TGCAGCGTGGCAGAGATTTCGGGCACAGATACGCAGTATTTT. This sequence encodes CSVAEISGTDTQYF.

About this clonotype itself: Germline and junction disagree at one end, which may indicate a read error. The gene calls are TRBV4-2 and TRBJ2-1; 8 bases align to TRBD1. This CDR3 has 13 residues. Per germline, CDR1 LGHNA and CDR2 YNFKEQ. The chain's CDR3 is CASSQQGANQQFF. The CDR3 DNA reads TGTGCCAGCAGCCAACAGGGGGCCAATCAGCAGTTCTTC.

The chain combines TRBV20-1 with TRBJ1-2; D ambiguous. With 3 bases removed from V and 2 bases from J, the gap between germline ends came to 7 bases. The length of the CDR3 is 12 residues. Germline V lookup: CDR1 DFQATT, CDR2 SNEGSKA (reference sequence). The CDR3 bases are TGCAGTGCTAGTTGGCAGAACTATGGCTACACCTTC. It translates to CSASWQNYGYTF.

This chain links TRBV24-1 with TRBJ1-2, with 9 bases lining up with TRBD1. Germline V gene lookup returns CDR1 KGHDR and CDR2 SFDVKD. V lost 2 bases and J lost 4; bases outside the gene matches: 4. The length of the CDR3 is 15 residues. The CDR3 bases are TGTGCCACCAGTGATTCCGGGACAGGGACCTATGGCTACACCTTC. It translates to CATSDSGTGTYGYTF.

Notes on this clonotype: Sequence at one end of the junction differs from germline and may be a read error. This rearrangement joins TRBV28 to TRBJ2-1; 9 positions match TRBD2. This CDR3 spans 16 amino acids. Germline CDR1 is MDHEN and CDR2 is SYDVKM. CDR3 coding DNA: TGTGCCAGCAGTTTGACCTTTCCAGCGGGAGGCAATGAGCAGTCCTTC. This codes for CASSLTFPAGGNEQSF.

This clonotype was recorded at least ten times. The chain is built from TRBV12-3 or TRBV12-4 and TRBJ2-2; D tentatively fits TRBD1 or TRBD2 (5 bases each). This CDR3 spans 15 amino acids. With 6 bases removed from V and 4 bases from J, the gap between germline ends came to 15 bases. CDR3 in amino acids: CASSRATGGTGELFF. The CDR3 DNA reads TGTGCCAGCAGCCGCGCGACTGGGGGCACCGGGGAGCTGTTTTTT.

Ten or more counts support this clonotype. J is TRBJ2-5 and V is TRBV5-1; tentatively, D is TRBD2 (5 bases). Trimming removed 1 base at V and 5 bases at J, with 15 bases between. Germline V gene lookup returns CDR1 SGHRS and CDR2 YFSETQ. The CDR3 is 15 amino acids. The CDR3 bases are TGCGCCAGCAGCTTGCTCTGGCGGGTCGGGGAGACCCAGTACTTC. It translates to CASSLLWRVGETQYF.

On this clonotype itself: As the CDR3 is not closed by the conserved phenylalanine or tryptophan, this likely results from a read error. As DNA, the CDR3 is TGTGCCAGCAGACCCGAACACACAGTTCCCAACTACGAGCAGTACTCC. Amino acid sequence: CASRPEHTVPNYEQYS. The chain couples TRBV6-1 to TRBJ2-7; D unresolved. Germline loops: CDR1 MNHNS, CDR2 SASEGT. With 6 bases removed from V and 3 bases from J, the gap between germline ends came to 21 bases. The CDR3 runs to 16 residues.

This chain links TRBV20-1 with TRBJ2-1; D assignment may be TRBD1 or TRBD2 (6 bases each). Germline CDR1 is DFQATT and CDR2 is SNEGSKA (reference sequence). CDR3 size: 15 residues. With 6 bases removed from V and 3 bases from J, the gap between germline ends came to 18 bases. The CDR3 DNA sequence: TGCAGTGCAACGACTAGGGGGAGAAGCTACAATGAGCAGTTCTTC. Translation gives CSATTRGRSYNEQFF.

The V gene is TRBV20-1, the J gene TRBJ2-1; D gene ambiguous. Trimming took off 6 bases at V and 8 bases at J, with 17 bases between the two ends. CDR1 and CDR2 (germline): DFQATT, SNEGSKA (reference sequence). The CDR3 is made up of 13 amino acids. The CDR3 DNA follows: TGCAGTGCCAGCAGCTTAGATTACCATGAGCAGTTCTTC. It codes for CSASSLDYHEQFF.

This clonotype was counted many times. This CDR3 is CATSRVFGGPNTGELFF. The CDR3 DNA reads as TGTGCCACCAGCAGAGTTTTTGGGGGGCCCAACACCGGGGAGCTGTTTTTT. The gene calls are TRBV15 and TRBJ2-2; D might be TRBD1 or TRBD2, each matching 6 bases. The CDR3 is 17 amino acids. The germline gives CDR1 LNHNV, CDR2 YYDKDF (reference sequence). V lost 1 base and J 2 bases, leaving 14 bases between the germline ends.

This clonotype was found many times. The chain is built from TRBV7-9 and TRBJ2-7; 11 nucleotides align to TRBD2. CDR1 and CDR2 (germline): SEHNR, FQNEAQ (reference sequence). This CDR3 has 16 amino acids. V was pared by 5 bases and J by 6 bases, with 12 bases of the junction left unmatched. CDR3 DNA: TGTGCCAGCAGCCCAAGTAGCGGGAGGGCCTTGGGCGAGCAGTACTTC. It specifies CASSPSSGRALGEQYF.

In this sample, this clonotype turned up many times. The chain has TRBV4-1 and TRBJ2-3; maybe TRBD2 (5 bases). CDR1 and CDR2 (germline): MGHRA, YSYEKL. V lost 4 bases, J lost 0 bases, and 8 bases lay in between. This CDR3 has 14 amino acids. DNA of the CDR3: TGCGCCAGCAGCCGGACGGGGAGCACAGATACGCAGTATTTT. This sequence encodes CASSRTGSTDTQYF.

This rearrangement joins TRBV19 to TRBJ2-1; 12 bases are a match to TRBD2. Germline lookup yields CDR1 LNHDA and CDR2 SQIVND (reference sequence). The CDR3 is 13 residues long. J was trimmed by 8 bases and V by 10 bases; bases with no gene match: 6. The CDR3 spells CATLAGGRDEQFF. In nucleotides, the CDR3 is TGTGCCACACTAGCGGGAGGCCGGGATGAGCAGTTCTTC.

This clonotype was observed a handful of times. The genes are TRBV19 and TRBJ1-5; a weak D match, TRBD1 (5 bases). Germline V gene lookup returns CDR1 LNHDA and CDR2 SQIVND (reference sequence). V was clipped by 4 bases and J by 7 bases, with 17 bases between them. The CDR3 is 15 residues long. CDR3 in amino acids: CASSTLGQNVQPQHF. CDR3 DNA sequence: TGTGCCAGTAGTACCCTCGGACAAAATGTCCAGCCCCAGCATTTT.

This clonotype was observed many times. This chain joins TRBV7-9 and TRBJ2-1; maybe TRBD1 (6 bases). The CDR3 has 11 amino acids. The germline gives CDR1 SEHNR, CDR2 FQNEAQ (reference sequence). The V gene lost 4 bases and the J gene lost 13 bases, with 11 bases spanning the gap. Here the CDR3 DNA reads TGTGCCAGCAGCTCTGGACAGCGACAGTTCTTC. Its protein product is CASSSGQRQFF. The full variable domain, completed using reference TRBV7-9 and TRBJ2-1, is DTGVSQNPRHKITKRGQNVTFRCDPISEHNRLYWYRQTLGQGPEFLTYFQNEAQLEKSRLLSDRFSAERPKGSFSTLEIQRTEQGDSAMYLCASSSGQRQFFGPGTRLTVL.

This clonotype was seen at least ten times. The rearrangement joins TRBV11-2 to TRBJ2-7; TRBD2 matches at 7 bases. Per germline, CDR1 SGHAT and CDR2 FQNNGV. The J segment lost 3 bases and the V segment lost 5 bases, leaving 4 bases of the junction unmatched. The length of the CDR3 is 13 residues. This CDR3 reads CASSLGGDYEQYF. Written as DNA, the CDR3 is TGTGCCAGCAGCCTGGGGGGGGACTACGAGCAGTACTTC.

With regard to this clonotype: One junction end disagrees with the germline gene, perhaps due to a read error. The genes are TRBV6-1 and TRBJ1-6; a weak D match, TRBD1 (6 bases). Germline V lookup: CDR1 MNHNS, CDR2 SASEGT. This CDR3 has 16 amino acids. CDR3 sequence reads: CASSGKIGGFNSPPHF. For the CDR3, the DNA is TGTGCCAGCAGTGGGAAGATAGGGGGTTTTAATTCACCCCCCCACTTT.